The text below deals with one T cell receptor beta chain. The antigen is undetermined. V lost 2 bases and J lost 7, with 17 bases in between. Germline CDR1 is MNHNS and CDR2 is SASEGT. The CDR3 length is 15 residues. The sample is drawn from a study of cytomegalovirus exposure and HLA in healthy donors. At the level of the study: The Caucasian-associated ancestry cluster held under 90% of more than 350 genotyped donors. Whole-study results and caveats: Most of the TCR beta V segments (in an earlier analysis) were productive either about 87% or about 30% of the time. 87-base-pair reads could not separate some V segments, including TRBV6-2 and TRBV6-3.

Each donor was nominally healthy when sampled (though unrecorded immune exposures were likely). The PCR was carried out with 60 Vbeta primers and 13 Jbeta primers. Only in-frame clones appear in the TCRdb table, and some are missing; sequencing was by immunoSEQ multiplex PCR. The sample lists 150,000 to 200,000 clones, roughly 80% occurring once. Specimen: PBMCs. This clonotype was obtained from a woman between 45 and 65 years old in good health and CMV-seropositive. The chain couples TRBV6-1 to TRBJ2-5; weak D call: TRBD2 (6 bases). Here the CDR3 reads CASSERGGTGWTQYF. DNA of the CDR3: TGTGCCAGCAGTGAACGTGGCGGGACCGGATGGACCCAGTACTTC.